This T cell receptor beta chain was captured in a study of T cells in tumors after PD-1 blockade. Study overall: Each patient got pembrolizumab 200 mg every 3 weeks or cemiplimab 350 mg every 2 weeks. Study observations and caveats: About 41% of tumor TCR clonotypes were also found in blood.

Tumor or blood genomic DNA was sequenced, with inputs of roughly 600 ng to 6,004 ng. V was pared by 2 bases and J by 8 bases, with 9 bases between. CDR3 size: 13 residues. CDR1 MNHNY and CDR2 SVGAGI come from the germline V gene (reference sequence). TCRdb's table, derived via immunoSEQ multiplex PCR, lists solely in-frame clones and lacks some. The sample consists of tens of thousands of clones, approximately 79% of them appearing once. On this clone: Its cognate antigen is unknown.

V gene TRBV6-6 combines with J gene TRBJ1-4; no definite D call. The input for sequencing was PBMCs, taken after anti-PD-1 treatment. This receptor was taken from a human donor with basal cell carcinoma. The CDR3 spells CASSYPGPEKLFF. The CDR3 coding sequence is TGTGCCAGCAGTTACCCCGGACCCGAAAAACTGTTTTTT.